The next 29 T cell receptor beta chains were all read from a single sample in a study of shared clonotypes between healthy human individuals. Terminally differentiated effector memory CD45RA+ cells were left out of the naive CD8 fraction, which was CD45RO-negative and positively selected for CCR7. Libraries were prepared by immunoSEQ multiplex PCR; TCRdb keeps only in-frame clonotypes and omits some of them. The table records about 700,000 clones, approximately 90% of them present only once. The specimen sequenced was naive CD8+ T cells sorted from blood. These receptors originate from a man younger than 45 in good health.

This rearrangement joins TRBV7-9 to TRBJ2-2; 14 positions agree with TRBD2. Trimming cost V 1 base and J 5 bases; bases outside gene matches: 6. Germline lookup yields CDR1 SEHNR and CDR2 FQNEAQ (reference sequence). The CDR3 loop spans 18 amino acids. CDR3 sequence (DNA): TGTGCCAGCAGCTTAGTGGGACTAGCGGGAGCCATAACCGGGGAGCTGTTTTTT. Translating gives CASSLVGLAGAITGELFF.

This sequence joins TRBV6-1 and TRBJ2-7, with TRBD1 matching over 8 bases. The CDR3 covers 13 residues. V shed 10 bases, J shed 3 bases, and the junction held 8 bases outside the gene matches. Germline loops: CDR1 MNHNS, CDR2 SASEGT. The CDR3 loop is CAITGTGYYEQYF. CDR3 DNA: TGTGCCATCACCGGGACAGGCTACTACGAGCAGTACTTC.

The rearrangement uses TRBV7-8 and TRBJ1-5; maybe TRBD1 (5 bases). Germline loops: CDR1 SGHVS, CDR2 FQNEAQ. This CDR3 is 12 amino acids long. Trimming took 5 bases from V and 8 from J, leaving 10 bases between them. The CDR3 DNA reads TGTGCCAGCAGCCGGGGGGGGGAGCCCCAGCATTTT. It encodes CASSRGGEPQHF.

The chain is built from TRBV13 and TRBJ2-7; either TRBD1 or TRBD2 may fit D (6 bases each). V lost 9 bases, J lost 6 bases, and 18 bases lay in between. This CDR3 has 13 amino acids. CDR1 and CDR2 from the germline V gene are PRHDT and FYEKMQ (reference sequence). CDR3: CASLLRGAPEQYF. The CDR3 DNA follows: TGTGCCAGTCTTTTAAGGGGGGCCCCCGAGCAGTACTTC. Filled out from reference TRBV13 and TRBJ2-7, the complete variable domain reads AAGVIQSPRHLIKEKRETATLKCYPIPRHDTVYWYQQGPGQDPQFLISFYEKMQSDKGSIPDRFSAQQFSDYHSELNMSSLELGDSALYFCASLLRGAPEQYFGPGTRLTVT.

V gene TRBV5-8 combines with J gene TRBJ2-5; 8 bases map to TRBD1. The V segment lost 1 base and the J segment 6 bases; nucleotides outside the gene matches: 5. The CDR3 is 14 residues long. Germline loops: CDR1 SGHTS, CDR2 YDEGEE. For the CDR3, the DNA is TGTGCCAGCAGCTTGCGGACAGGGTGGAAGACCCAGTACTTC. Protein: CASSLRTGWKTQYF.

The chain has TRBV2 and TRBJ2-2, with 8 bases identical to TRBD2. Germline lookup yields CDR1 SNHLY and CDR2 FYNNEI. The CDR3 extends over 17 amino acids. V shed 5 bases and J 3 bases; nucleotides not matched to a gene: 11. The DNA for the CDR3 is TGTGCCAGCAGTTTTGTTCTACTAGCGGCAGACACCGGGGAGCTGTTTTTT. Translated, it gives CASSFVLLAADTGELFF. The full variable domain, completed using reference TRBV2 and TRBJ2-2, is EPEVTQTPSHQVTQMGQEVILRCVPISNHLYFYWYRQILGQKVEFLVSFYNNEISEKSEIFDDQFSVERPDGSNFTLKIRSTKLEDSAMYFCASSFVLLAADTGELFFGEGSRLTVL.

This clone showed up just once. The chain is built from TRBV29-1 and TRBJ2-7; weak D call: TRBD1 (6 bases). V was shortened by 4 bases and J by 4 bases, with 14 bases between the two germline ends. Germline lookup yields CDR1 SQVTM and CDR2 ANQGSEA. This CDR3 spans 13 amino acids. CDR3 protein: CSVGPRDTYEQYF. The CDR3 DNA reads TGCAGCGTTGGACCCCGGGACACGTACGAGCAGTACTTC.

The chain carries TRBV9 and TRBJ2-7; D uncertain. The CDR3 covers 13 residues. Trimming shortened V by 6 bases and J by 1 base, and 11 bases separated the two germline ends. The germline gives CDR1 SGDLS, CDR2 YYNGEE. Here the CDR3 DNA reads TGTGCCAGCATTGGACGTCGGTCCTACGAGCAGTACTTC. This codes for CASIGRRSYEQYF.

The chain employs TRBV29-1 and TRBJ2-6; D gene unclear. This CDR3 has 14 amino acids. CDR1 and CDR2 (germline): SQVTM, ANQGSEA. With 0 bases removed from V and 2 bases from J, the gap between germline ends came to 5 bases. CDR3 residues: CSVEEQTGANVLTF. The CDR3 nucleotides are TGCAGCGTTGAAGAACAGACTGGGGCCAACGTCCTGACTTTC.

This sequence joins TRBV7-8 and TRBJ2-1; 11 positions match TRBD1. The CDR3 runs to 16 residues. Looked up from germline, CDR1 is SGHVS and CDR2 is FQNEAQ. V dropped 5 bases and J dropped 2; count of bases not matched to a gene: 5. CDR3 residues: CASSPRTGGAYNEQFF. Written as DNA, the CDR3 is TGTGCCAGCAGCCCGAGGACAGGGGGCGCCTACAATGAGCAGTTCTTC. Full variable domain (rest looked up from reference TRBV7-8 and TRBJ2-1): GAGVSQSPRYKVAKRGQDVALRCDPISGHVSLFWYQQALGQGPEFLTYFQNEAQLDKSGLPSDRFFAERPEGSVSTLKIQRTQQEDSAVYLCASSPRTGGAYNEQFFGPGTRLTVL.

The chain links TRBV9 to TRBJ1-2, with unresolved D. The CDR3 sequence is 12 residues long. V was trimmed by 1 base and J by 2 bases, leaving 3 bases between them. Germline CDR1 SGDLS, CDR2 YYNGEE. The DNA for the CDR3 is TGTGCCAGCAGCGTACGGAACTATGGCTACACCTTC. It specifies CASSVRNYGYTF.

With regard to this clone: The sample contains more than one DNA sequence encoding this CDR3. The chain uses TRBV27 and TRBJ2-3; D remains unclear. Germline V gene data show CDR1 as MNHEY and CDR2 as SMNVEV (reference sequence). Trimming shortened V by 5 bases and J by 2 bases, and 8 bases separated the two germline ends. The CDR3 runs to 13 residues. The CDR3 spells CASSPHSTDTQYF. CDR3 sequence (DNA): TGTGCCAGCAGTCCACACTCCACAGATACGCAGTATTTT.

This sequence joins TRBV27 and TRBJ2-1; 9 bases fit TRBD2. The junction had 6 bases not matched to a gene; V was cut back by 3 bases and J by 6 bases. CDR1 and CDR2 (germline): MNHEY, SMNVEV (reference sequence). The CDR3 totals 15 residues. In nucleotides, the CDR3 is TGTGCCAGCAGTTTTATAGCGGGAGCTCTCAATGAGCAGTTCTTC. Its translation is CASSFIAGALNEQFF.

The chain links TRBV6-1 to TRBJ1-4; the D gene is possibly TRBD1 (5 bases). The CDR3 length is 17 residues. The germline gives CDR1 MNHNS, CDR2 SASEGT. V gave up 4 bases and J gave up 8 bases, with 23 bases separating them. The CDR3: CASSVMFGAGLREKLFF. The DNA of the CDR3 is TGTGCCAGCAGTGTAATGTTTGGGGCCGGGTTAAGAGAAAAACTGTTTTTT.

V is TRBV7-6 and J is TRBJ2-7, with 7 positions matching TRBD2. Per the germline V gene, CDR1 is SGHVS and CDR2 is FNYEAQ. Trimming at V came to 1 base and at J to 3 bases, leaving 3 bases not matched to a gene. This CDR3 comprises 14 residues. The CDR3 sequence: CASSLGGGFYEQYF. CDR3 coding DNA: TGTGCCAGCAGCTTAGGCGGGGGATTCTACGAGCAGTACTTC.

The V gene is TRBV7-9, the J gene TRBJ2-6; TRBD1 might be the D (5 bases). The germline V and J ends were trimmed by 1 base and 0 bases, with 10 bases remaining between them. The germline CDR1 and CDR2 sequences are SEHNR and FQNEAQ (reference sequence). The CDR3 spans 17 residues. DNA for the CDR3: TGTGCCAGCAGCTTAGGGGGCGTGCGCTCTGGGGCCAACGTCCTGACTTTC. Its translation: CASSLGGVRSGANVLTF. Complete variable domain (other parts from reference TRBV7-9 and TRBJ2-6): DTGVSQNPRHKITKRGQNVTFRCDPISEHNRLYWYRQTLGQGPEFLTYFQNEAQLEKSRLLSDRFSAERPKGSFSTLEIQRTEQGDSAMYLCASSLGGVRSGANVLTFGAGSRLTVL.

The chain couples TRBV5-8 to TRBJ2-5; a weak D match, TRBD1 (6 bases). The CDR3 spans 15 residues. Germline values: CDR1 SGHTS, CDR2 YDEGEE. V was trimmed by 7 bases and J by 5 bases, leaving 21 bases between them. The CDR3 here is CASGSRLTGLETQYF. The CDR3 nucleotides read TGTGCCAGCGGATCCCGATTAACAGGGTTGGAGACCCAGTACTTC.

The CDR3 nucleotides read TGTGCCAGCAGCCCGGGACTAGCGGGACTCTACGAGCAGTACTTC. Its protein is CASSPGLAGLYEQYF. The chain combines TRBV11-2 with TRBJ2-7; 13 bases line up with TRBD2. Trimming cost V 5 bases and J 3 bases; bases outside gene matches: 4. Germline values: CDR1 SGHAT, CDR2 FQNNGV. This CDR3 region has 15 residues.

A word on this clone: Other DNA variants within this sample encode the same CDR3. The rearrangement uses TRBV9 and TRBJ2-1; no clear D. The CDR3 extends over 10 amino acids. Germline loops: CDR1 SGDLS, CDR2 YYNGEE. V was shortened by 3 bases and J by 10 bases, with 5 bases between the two germline ends. CDR3 sequence reads: CASSGSEQFF. CDR3 DNA sequence: TGTGCCAGCAGCGGGTCCGAGCAGTTCTTC.

This rearrangement joins TRBV5-4 to TRBJ2-7; D not resolved. Germline CDR1 reads SGHNT; CDR2 reads YYREEE (reference sequence). V lost 0 bases, J lost 3 bases, and 7 bases lay in between. CDR3 size: 13 residues. The CDR3 spells CASSLGLFYEQYF. The CDR3 DNA follows: TGTGCCAGCAGCTTGGGATTGTTCTACGAGCAGTACTTC.

The gene calls are TRBV6-5 and TRBJ2-3, with 7 bases that match TRBD1. The CDR3 loop spans 15 amino acids. Unmatched junction bases numbered 8, after V lost 6 bases and J lost 2 bases. Germline V gene lookup returns CDR1 MNHEY and CDR2 SVGAGI. The CDR3 spells CASSNRDRDTDTQYF. The DNA of the CDR3 is TGTGCCAGCAGCAACCGGGACAGAGACACAGATACGCAGTATTTT.

The chain employs TRBV7-6 and TRBJ1-1; D gene uncertain. The germline gives CDR1 SGHVS, CDR2 FNYEAQ. V lost 5 bases and J 4 bases, leaving 20 bases between the germline ends. The CDR3 sequence is 16 residues long. CDR3 DNA sequence: TGTGCCAGCAGCCCGAAGTCAGGTCTCCGAAGCACTGAAGCTTTCTTT. Translated: CASSPKSGLRSTEAFF.

This chain joins TRBV28 and TRBJ2-3, with a weak D call TRBD1 (6 bases). The V and J ends lost 3 bases and 2 bases respectively, with 24 bases between them. CDR1 MDHEN and CDR2 SYDVKM come from the germline V gene. The CDR3 totals 19 residues. CDR3 region: CASSFPGANSSRLTDTQYF. Here the CDR3 DNA reads TGTGCCAGCAGTTTCCCAGGGGCGAATAGTTCGCGACTCACAGATACGCAGTATTTT. The whole variable domain, filled in from reference TRBV28 and TRBJ2-3, reads DVKVTQSSRYLVKRTGEKVFLECVQDMDHENMFWYRQDPGLGLRLIYFSYDVKMKEKGDIPEGYSVSREKKERFSLILESASTNQTSMYLCASSFPGANSSRLTDTQYFGPGTRLTVL.

The chain employs TRBV7-9 and TRBJ2-3; TRBD2 aligns across 12 bases. The CDR3 contains 18 residues. V was clipped by 10 bases and J by 1 base; unmatched bases: 15. CDR1 is SEHNR, CDR2 FQNEAQ, per germline (reference sequence). The DNA of the CDR3 is TGTGCCAACGGAGAGTGGCTAGCGGGAGGGCTGGGCACAGATACGCAGTATTTT. Protein sequence: CANGEWLAGGLGTDTQYF.

With respect to this clone: Other DNA sequences from this sample encode an identical CDR3 as well. The genes are TRBV10-2 and TRBJ2-7; possibly TRBD2 for D (5 bases). CDR1 and CDR2 (germline): WSHSY, SAAADI. V lost 4 bases and J 4 bases, leaving 5 bases between the germline ends. CDR3 length: 11 residues. The CDR3: CASSAGYEQYF. The CDR3 DNA follows: TGCGCCAGCAGTGCGGGGTACGAGCAGTACTTC.

This chain links TRBV6-5 with TRBJ2-7; D is uncertain. Germline V gene sequence: CDR1 MNHEY, CDR2 SVGAGI. CDR3 length equals 13 residues. The V end was cut by 8 bases, the J end by 1 base, with 12 bases between. The CDR3 region has the DNA TGTGCCAGCTCCCTTCAGAATTCCTACGAGCAGTACTTC. This encodes CASSLQNSYEQYF.

V is TRBV6-1 and J is TRBJ1-4; a possible D gene is TRBD1 (6 bases). Trimming stripped 7 bases from V and 7 bases from J, with 19 bases between. This CDR3 spans 15 amino acids. Germline V gives CDR1 MNHNS, CDR2 SASEGT. Here the CDR3 reads CASNPPGGGGEKLFF. CDR3 nucleotide sequence: TGTGCCAGCAACCCCCCCGGGGGCGGGGGTGAAAAACTGTTTTTT.

V is TRBV28 and J is TRBJ2-7; D may be TRBD2 (6 bases). Germline CDR1 MDHEN, CDR2 SYDVKM. V lost 3 bases and J 4 bases, leaving 13 bases between the germline ends. The CDR3 has 14 amino acids. DNA of the CDR3: TGTGCCAGCAGTTTCACGGGAGTGGGTTACGAGCAGTACTTC. This translates into CASSFTGVGYEQYF.

On this clone: With a much larger clone just one base away, this may be a read error. The V gene is TRBV5-5, the J gene TRBJ2-7, with 8 bases that match TRBD1. The CDR3 consists of 14 residues. V was clipped by 3 bases and J by 3 bases; unmatched bases: 5. Germline CDR1 reads SGHKS; CDR2 reads YYEKEE (reference sequence). Written as DNA, the CDR3 is TGTGCCAGCAGCTCCGGGACAGGCCACTACGAGCAGTACTTC. Encoded protein: CASSSGTGHYEQYF.